The entry that follows covers one TCR beta chain sequence. Antigen unknown. Making the TCR beta libraries involved quantitative 5'-RACE with molecular barcodes. MiXCR, run by TCRdb on the 5' RACE reads, gives a single entry per CDR3 protein. The data contain just over 300,000 distinct CDR3 sequences, around 20% of them singletons. The sample belongs to a study of CD8 T cells in ankylosing spondylitis. General study results and limits: Disease-linked clones displayed a CD8+ phenotype and appeared relatively rarely in peripheral blood. Matched ankylosing spondylitis synovial fluid reportedly showed significant enrichment of disease-linked clones.

V was clipped by 7 bases and J by 1 base, with 10 bases between them. Germline CDR1 reads DFQATT; CDR2 reads SNEGSKA (reference sequence). The CDR3 covers 12 residues. Material for sequencing was blood, either unsorted or a sorted T cell fraction (not recorded which). The chain recombines TRBV20-1 with TRBJ2-5; no reliable D call. This receptor was obtained from a female donor with ankylosing spondylitis or in good health (not recorded which). Written as DNA, the CDR3 is TGCAGTGTAATACCCTCCCAAGAGACCCAGTACTTC. Protein sequence: CSVIPSQETQYF.